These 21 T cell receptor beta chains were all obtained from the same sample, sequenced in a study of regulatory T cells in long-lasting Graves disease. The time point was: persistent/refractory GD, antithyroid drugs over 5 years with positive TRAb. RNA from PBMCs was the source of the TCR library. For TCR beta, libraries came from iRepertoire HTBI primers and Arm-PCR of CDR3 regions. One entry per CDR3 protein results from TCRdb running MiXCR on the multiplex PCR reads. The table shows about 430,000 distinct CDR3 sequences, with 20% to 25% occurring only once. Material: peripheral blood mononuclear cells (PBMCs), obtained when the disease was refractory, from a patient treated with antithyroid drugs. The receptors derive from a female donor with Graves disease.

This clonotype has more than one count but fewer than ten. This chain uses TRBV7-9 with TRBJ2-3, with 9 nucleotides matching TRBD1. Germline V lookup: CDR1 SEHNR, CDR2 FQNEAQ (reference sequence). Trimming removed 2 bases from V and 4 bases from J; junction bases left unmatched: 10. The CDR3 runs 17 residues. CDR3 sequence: CASSLTIWDREADTQYF. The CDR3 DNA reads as TGTGCCAGCAGCTTAACTATCTGGGACAGGGAGGCAGATACGCAGTATTTT.

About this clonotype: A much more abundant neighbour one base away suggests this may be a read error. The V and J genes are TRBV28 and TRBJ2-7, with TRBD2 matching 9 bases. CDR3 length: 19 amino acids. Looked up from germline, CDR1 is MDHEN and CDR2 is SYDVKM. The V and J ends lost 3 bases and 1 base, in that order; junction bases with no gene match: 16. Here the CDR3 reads CASSFRREGLKGSSYEQYF. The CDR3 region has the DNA TGTGCCAGCAGTTTTCGGCGGGAGGGCCTAAAGGGGTCATCCTACGAGCAGTACTTC.

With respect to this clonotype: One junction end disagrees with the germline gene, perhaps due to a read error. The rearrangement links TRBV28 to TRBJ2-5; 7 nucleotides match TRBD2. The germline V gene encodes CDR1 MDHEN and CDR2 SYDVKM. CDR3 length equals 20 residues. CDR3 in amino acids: CASSSPRRDYRIPPQETQCF. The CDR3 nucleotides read TGTGCCAGCAGTTCCCCACGGCGGGACTACCGCATTCCTCCCCAAGAGACCCAGTGCTTC. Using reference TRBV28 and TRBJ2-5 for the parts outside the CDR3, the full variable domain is DVKVTQSSRYLVKRTGEKVFLECVQDMDHENMFWYRQDPGLGLRLIYFSYDVKMKEKGDIPEGYSVSREKKERFSLILESASTNQTSMYLCASSSPRRDYRIPPQETQCFGPGTRLLVL.

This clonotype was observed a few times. The CDR3 loop is CASSLGAFRVAKNIQYF. The CDR3 DNA sequence: TGTGCCAGCAGTCTTGGTGCGTTTCGGGTAGCCAAAAACATTCAGTACTTC. The genes are TRBV28 and TRBJ2-4; D gene uncertain. Germline CDR1 reads MDHEN; CDR2 reads SYDVKM. The V and J ends lost 5 bases and 0 bases respectively, with 17 bases between them. The CDR3 extends over 17 amino acids.

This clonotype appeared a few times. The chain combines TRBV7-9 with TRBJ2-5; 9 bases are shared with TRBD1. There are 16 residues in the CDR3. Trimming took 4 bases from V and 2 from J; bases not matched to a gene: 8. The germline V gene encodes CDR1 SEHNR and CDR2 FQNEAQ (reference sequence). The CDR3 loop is CASSSYRDRDQETQYF. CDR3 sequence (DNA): TGTGCCAGCAGCTCCTACCGGGACAGGGATCAAGAGACCCAGTACTTC.

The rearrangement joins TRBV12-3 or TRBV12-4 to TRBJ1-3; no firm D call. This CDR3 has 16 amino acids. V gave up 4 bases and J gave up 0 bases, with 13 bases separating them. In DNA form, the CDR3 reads TGTGCCAGCAGTTCCAACGTGGATTACTCTGGAAACACCATATATTTT. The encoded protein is CASSSNVDYSGNTIYF.

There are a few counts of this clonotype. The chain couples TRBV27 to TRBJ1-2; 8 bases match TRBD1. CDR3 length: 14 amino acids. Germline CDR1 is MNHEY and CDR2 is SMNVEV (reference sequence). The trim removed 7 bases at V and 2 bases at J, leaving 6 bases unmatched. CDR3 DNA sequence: TGTGCCAGCACCACGGGGGACAGGAACTATGGCTACACCTTC. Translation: CASTTGDRNYGYTF.

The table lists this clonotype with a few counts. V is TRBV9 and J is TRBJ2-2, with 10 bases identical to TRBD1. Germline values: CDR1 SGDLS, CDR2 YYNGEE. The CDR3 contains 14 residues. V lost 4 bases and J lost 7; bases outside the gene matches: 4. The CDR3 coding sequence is TGTGCCAGCAGCCGGGGACAGGGGAGCGGGGAGCTGTTTTTT. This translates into CASSRGQGSGELFF.

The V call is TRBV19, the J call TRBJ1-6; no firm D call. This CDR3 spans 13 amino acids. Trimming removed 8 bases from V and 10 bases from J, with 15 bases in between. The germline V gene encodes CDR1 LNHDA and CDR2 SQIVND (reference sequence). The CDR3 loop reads CASAKMSGSPLHF. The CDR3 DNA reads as TGTGCCAGTGCGAAAATGAGTGGATCACCCCTCCACTTT.

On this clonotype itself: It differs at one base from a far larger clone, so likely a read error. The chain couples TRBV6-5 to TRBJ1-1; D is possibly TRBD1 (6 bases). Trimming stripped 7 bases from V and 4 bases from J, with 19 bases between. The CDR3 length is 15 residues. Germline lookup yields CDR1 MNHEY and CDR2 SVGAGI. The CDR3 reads CASTLGQSGSTEAFF. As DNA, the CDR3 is TGTGCCAGCACTCTTGGACAGTCGGGTAGCACTGAAGCTTTCTTT.

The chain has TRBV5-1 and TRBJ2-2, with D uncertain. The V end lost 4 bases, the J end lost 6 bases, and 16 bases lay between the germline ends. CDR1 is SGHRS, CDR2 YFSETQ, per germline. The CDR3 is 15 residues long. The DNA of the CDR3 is TGCGCCAGCAGCACCCCCCTTAACGTCGCCGGGGAGCTGTTTTTT. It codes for CASSTPLNVAGELFF.

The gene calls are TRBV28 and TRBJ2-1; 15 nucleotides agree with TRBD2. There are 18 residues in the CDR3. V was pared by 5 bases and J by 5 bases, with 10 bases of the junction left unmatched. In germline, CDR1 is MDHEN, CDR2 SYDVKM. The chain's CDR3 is CASSPGLAGGPGHNEQFF. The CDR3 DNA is TGTGCCAGCAGTCCCGGACTAGCGGGAGGGCCTGGACACAATGAGCAGTTCTTC.

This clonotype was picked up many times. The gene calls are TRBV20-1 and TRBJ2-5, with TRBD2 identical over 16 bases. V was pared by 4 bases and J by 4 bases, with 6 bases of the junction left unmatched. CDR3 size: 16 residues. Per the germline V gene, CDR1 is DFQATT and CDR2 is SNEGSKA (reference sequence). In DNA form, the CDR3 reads TGCAGTGCTACCGGGACTAGCGGGAGGGTAGCAGAGACCCAGTACTTC. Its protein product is CSATGTSGRVAETQYF.

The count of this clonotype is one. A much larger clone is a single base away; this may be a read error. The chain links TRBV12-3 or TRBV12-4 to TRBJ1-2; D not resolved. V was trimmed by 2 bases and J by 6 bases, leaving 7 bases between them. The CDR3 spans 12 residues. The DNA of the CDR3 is TGTGCCAGCAGTTTAACCCCCCATGGCTACACCTTC. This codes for CASSLTPHGYTF.

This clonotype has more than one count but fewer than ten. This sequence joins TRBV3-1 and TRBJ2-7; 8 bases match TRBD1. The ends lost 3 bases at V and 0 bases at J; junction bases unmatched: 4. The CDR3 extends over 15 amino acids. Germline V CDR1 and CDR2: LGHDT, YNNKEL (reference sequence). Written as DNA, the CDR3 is TGTGCCAGCAGCCACAGGGACAGGAGCTCCTACGAGCAGTACTTC. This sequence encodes CASSHRDRSSYEQYF.

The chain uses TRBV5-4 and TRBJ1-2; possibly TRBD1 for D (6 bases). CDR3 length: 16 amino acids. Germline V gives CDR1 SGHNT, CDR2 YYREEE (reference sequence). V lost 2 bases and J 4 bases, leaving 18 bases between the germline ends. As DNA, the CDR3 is TGTGCCAGCAGCTTCAGTGACAGGCTCCGTCCCTATGGCTACACCTTC. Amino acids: CASSFSDRLRPYGYTF.

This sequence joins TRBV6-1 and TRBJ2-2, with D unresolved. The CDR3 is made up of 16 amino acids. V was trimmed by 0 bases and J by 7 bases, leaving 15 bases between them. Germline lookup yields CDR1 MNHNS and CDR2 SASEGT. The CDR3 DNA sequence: TGTGCCAGCAGTGAAGCGGGAATCCTCTCTGGCGGGGAGCTGTTTTTT. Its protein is CASSEAGILSGGELFF.

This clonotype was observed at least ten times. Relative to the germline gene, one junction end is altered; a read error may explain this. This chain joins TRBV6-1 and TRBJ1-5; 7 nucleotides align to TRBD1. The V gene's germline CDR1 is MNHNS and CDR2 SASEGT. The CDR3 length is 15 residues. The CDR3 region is CASREGGQNNQPQHF. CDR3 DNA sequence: TGTGCCAGCAGGGAAGGGGGACAGAACAATCAGCCCCAGCATTTT.

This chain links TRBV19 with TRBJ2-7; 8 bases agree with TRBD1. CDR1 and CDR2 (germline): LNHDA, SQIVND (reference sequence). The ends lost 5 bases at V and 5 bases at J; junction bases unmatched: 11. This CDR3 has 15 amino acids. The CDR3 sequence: CASSYPGQGNHEQYF. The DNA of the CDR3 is TGTGCCAGTAGTTACCCCGGACAGGGAAACCACGAGCAGTACTTC.

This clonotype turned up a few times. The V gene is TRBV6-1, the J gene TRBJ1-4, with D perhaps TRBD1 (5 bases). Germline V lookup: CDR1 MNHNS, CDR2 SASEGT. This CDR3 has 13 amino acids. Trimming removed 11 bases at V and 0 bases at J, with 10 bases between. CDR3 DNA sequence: TGTGCCGTCAGGGCCCCAACTAATGAAAAACTGTTTTTT. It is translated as CAVRAPTNEKLFF.

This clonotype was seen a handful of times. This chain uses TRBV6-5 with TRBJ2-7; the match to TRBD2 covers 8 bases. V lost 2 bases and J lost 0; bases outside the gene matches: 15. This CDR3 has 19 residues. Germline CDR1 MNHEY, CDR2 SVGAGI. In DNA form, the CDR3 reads TGTGCCAGCAGTTACGCCCTCCCCTCTAGCGGGCAGAACTCCTACGAGCAGTACTTC. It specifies CASSYALPSSGQNSYEQYF.